This TCR beta chain was captured by sequencing in a study of neurological immune-mediated disorders. This clonotype came up a few times. Antigen specificity is unknown. Sequencing runs each yielded over 170 million TCR-beta sequences from 15-18 subjects. TCRdb re-called the 5' RACE reads with MiXCR, one entry per CDR3 protein. The table records under 80,000 distinct CDR3 sequences, 5.2% of them present only once. This CDR3 comprises 17 residues. Germline CDR1 DFQATT, CDR2 SNEGSKA (reference sequence). Trimming left V 0 bases short and J 0 bases short, with 15 bases between. 2 million PBMCs stored at -80 C were the source of the unsorted libraries. Notes on the study in general: Among expanded clones, no CDR3 amino acid sequences were shared across subjects, a pattern suggesting private repertoires in all groups. Phylogenetically, 18 of 34 multiple sclerosis patients' repertoires fell into one related-CDR3 cluster, a possible signature.

This TCR was sampled from a young woman with multiple sclerosis. The sample taken for sequencing was PBMCs. The rearrangement joins TRBV20-1 to TRBJ2-1, with D uncertain. CDR3 protein: CSARDPMISSSYNEQFF. For the CDR3, the DNA is TGCAGTGCTAGAGATCCAATGATCTCGAGCTCCTACAATGAGCAGTTCTTC.